This T cell receptor beta chain was captured in a study of blood T cell repertoires in COVID-19 (dated by TCRdb to the early 2020s). General notes on the study: Collaborator samples came from the United States, Italy and Spain and covered acute and convalescent phases of COVID-19. The prospective study material was composed of cDNA or gDNA derived from T cells, B-cell-depleted T cells, or PBMCs. Subjects who had been exposed to COVID-19, were actively infected with it, or had recovered from it provided the deeply sampled blood TCRbeta repertoires that made up the dataset. A freely available public database, intended as a resource for researchers studying the immune response to SARS-CoV-2, is where the repertoires were released. The samples were drawn from two sources: the first 160 participants of the ongoing ImmuneRACE study, and 1,000 to 1,500 subjects contributed by 6 global collaborators. A de-identified subject ID, COVID-19 status, age in years and sex were almost always included in the sample metadata. Where available, HLA class I and class II types were obtained from metadata supplied by the sample provider rather than from assay-based typing. The full study reports these points: Clinical and demographic metadata were provided uncurated, with the amount varying by source and participant.

Points on this clone: It lacks a known antigen. No base-level quality is on record; no much larger clone is a single base apart.

The collaborating institutions used their own protocols to collect whole blood in K2EDTA tubes. For TCRbeta analysis, collaborators shipped samples as frozen whole blood, isolated PBMCs, or DNA extracted from either of those sample types. The V end gives up 4 bases and the J end 7 bases, leaving 9 bases in the junction not matched to a gene. The CDR3 covers 14 residues, taking in both the cysteine and the phenylalanine. Here the CDR3 DNA is all that survives: 42 bases in frame from base 1. The germline V gene sets CDR1 to LGHNA and CDR2 to YNFKEQ. The immunoSEQ Assay, a bias-controlled multiplex PCR, was used to amplify TCRbeta CDR3 regions from genomic DNA. The original pipeline was this. The number of nucleated cells in each sample was estimated from the amplification of reference gene primers within the assay. To quantify the absolute abundance of each unique TCRbeta CDR3 rearrangement, sequence reads were collapsed and filtered. For each sample, productive Simpson clonality was calculated as the square root of Simpson's diversity index over productive rearrangements. TCRdb's version of the immuneACCESS table is confined to in-frame rearrangements and falls short of the full clone set. An unresolved V gene accounts for under half of the shortfall where checked; the remainder is of unknown origin. V and J calls and clone size are as listed in that table; D and trimming were resolved from the DNA. The sample profile shows 200,000 to 300,000 clones; about 86% of them were found once. The ten biggest clones cover under 2% of the sample.

The chain is assembled from TRBV4-2 and TRBJ1-1; 7 nucleotides in the junction match TRBD1. This receptor was obtained from a man aged 25 to 40 with active or convalescent COVID-19. Sample: peripheral blood. The CDR3 loop reads CASSRTGPRFEAFF. The DNA reads TGTGCCAGCAGCCGGACAGGCCCTAGGTTTGAAGCTTTCTTT.